This T cell receptor (beta chain) appears in the sequencing data of a study of shared clonotypes between healthy human individuals. Looking at the study overall: CD4 naive cells filled three plates per donor, CD4 memory three, CD8 naive two and CD8 memory one. Study findings and constraints: How much donors shared clonotypes was expected to be affected by sequencing depth. Sharing across four donors was highest in naive CD4 (roughly 5%) and lowest in memory CD8 (roughly 0.4%).

Note on this clone: Antigen specificity is unknown.

The split of CD4+ cells yielded CD45RA+ naive and CD45RA-negative memory subsets. TCRdb's table, derived via immunoSEQ multiplex PCR, lists solely in-frame clones and lacks some. The repertoire consists of 1,500,000 or so clones, with roughly 95% occurring once and the leading ten covering about 1.2%. The CDR3 consists of 13 residues. The V end was cut by 4 bases, the J end by 7 bases, with 11 bases between. Germline lookup yields CDR1 SEHNR and CDR2 FQNEAQ (reference sequence). Sequenced: naive CD4+ T cells sorted from blood. Subset specified: CD45RA+ positively selected. The V gene is TRBV7-9, the J gene TRBJ2-1; TRBD2 might be the D (6 bases). This clonotype originated in a man aged 25 to 45 in good health. The CDR3: CASSWKRVNEQFF. Written as DNA, the CDR3 is TGTGCCAGCAGCTGGAAGCGGGTGAATGAGCAGTTCTTC.